Listed below are T cell receptor beta chains from one sample, sequenced in a study of neurological immune-mediated disorders. From the 5' RACE reads, TCRdb called clonotypes with MiXCR, one entry per CDR3 protein. Of about 81,000 distinct CDR3 sequences listed, about 4.5% were seen once; the top ten hold 5% to 6%. The sequencing sample was made of PBMCs. The receptors derive from a woman aged 60-75 years with multiple sclerosis. Each CDR3 is given with its conserved first and last residue.

V gene: TRBV7-2
J gene: TRBJ2-7
CDR3 protein: CASSRGLAGSYEQYF

V gene: TRBV20-1
J gene: TRBJ2-3
CDR3 protein: CSASAPTSTDTQYF

V gene: TRBV20-1
J gene: TRBJ2-7
CDR3 protein: CSARDQLAAFYEQYF

V gene: TRBV29-1
J gene: TRBJ2-7
CDR3 protein: CSVGQSGYEQYF

V gene: TRBV7-8
J gene: TRBJ2-2
CDR3 protein: CASRASGGGLTGELFF

V gene: TRBV20-1
J gene: TRBJ2-1
CDR3 protein: CSSSGLSPYNEQFF

V gene: TRBV14
J gene: TRBJ2-5
CDR3 protein: CASRRTGRWTQYF

V gene: TRBV5-1
J gene: TRBJ1-2
CDR3 protein: CASSQDSSRGYGYTF

V gene: TRBV29-1
J gene: TRBJ1-1
CDR3 protein: CSVVNTEAFF

V gene: TRBV6-5
J gene: TRBJ1-2
CDR3 protein: CASKGQFYGYTF

V gene: TRBV6-5
J gene: TRBJ1-6
CDR3 protein: CASSSGPYNSPLHF

V gene: TRBV28
J gene: TRBJ1-2
CDR3 protein: CASSLARVNYGYTF

V gene: TRBV20-1
J gene: TRBJ1-2
CDR3 protein: CSANRQDYGYTF

V gene: TRBV5-1
J gene: TRBJ1-1
CDR3 protein: CASSWRDGNTEAFF

V gene: TRBV18
J gene: TRBJ1-1
CDR3 protein: CASSPTNTEAFF

V gene: TRBV5-1
J gene: TRBJ2-1
CDR3 protein: CASSSTTSGGGNEQFF

V gene: TRBV20-1
J gene: TRBJ2-3
CDR3 protein: CSARGTSVTDTQYF

V gene: TRBV10-3
J gene: TRBJ1-4
CDR3 protein: CAISNNAANEKLFF

V gene: TRBV20-1
J gene: TRBJ2-1
CDR3 protein: CSARELAGGHFFSNEQFF

V gene: TRBV5-1
J gene: TRBJ1-1
CDR3 protein: CASSVGSNTEAFF

V gene: TRBV18
J gene: TRBJ2-5
CDR3 protein: CANSHPSRGSETQYF

V gene: TRBV5-4
J gene: TRBJ1-1
CDR3 protein: CASSLGLGGTEAFF

V gene: TRBV3-1
J gene: TRBJ2-1
CDR3 protein: CASSQTARRSTLGEQFF

V gene: TRBV20-1
J gene: TRBJ1-5
CDR3 protein: CSAIRGAGDSNQPQHF

V gene: TRBV5-1
J gene: TRBJ1-1
CDR3 protein: CASSFGRTEAFF

V gene: TRBV12-3/TRBV12-4
J gene: TRBJ2-7
CDR3 protein: CASSFRQGAYEQYF

V gene: TRBV6-5
J gene: TRBJ2-7
CDR3 protein: CASMERGTGKYEQYF

V gene: TRBV15
J gene: TRBJ1-3
CDR3 protein: CATSRDKGRLSGNTIYF

V gene: TRBV20-1
J gene: TRBJ1-1
CDR3 protein: CSARDLPNTEAFF

V gene: TRBV5-1
J gene: TRBJ1-6
CDR3 protein: CASSSRTGSSVSPLHF

V gene: TRBV5-1
J gene: TRBJ1-4
CDR3 protein: CASSPGTGSVGEKLFF

V gene: TRBV20-1
J gene: TRBJ2-4
CDR3 protein: CSASLGVRNIQYF

V gene: TRBV11-2
J gene: TRBJ2-6
CDR3 protein: CARRDSGANVLTF

V gene: TRBV7-2
J gene: TRBJ1-2
CDR3 protein: CASSPSGRNYGYTF

V gene: TRBV4-1
J gene: TRBJ1-2
CDR3 protein: CASSHSDRGIANYGYTF

V gene: TRBV9
J gene: TRBJ1-2
CDR3 protein: CASSSDRGDSYTF

V gene: TRBV3-1
J gene: TRBJ2-1
CDR3 protein: CASSAGLAGGYNEQFF

V gene: TRBV10-3
J gene: TRBJ2-7
CDR3 protein: CAISAPGGRYEQYF

V gene: TRBV10-3
J gene: TRBJ2-7
CDR3 protein: CAIRGTGGKYEQYF

V gene: TRBV5-1
J gene: TRBJ2-3
CDR3 protein: CASSITSGVTTDTQYF